The 24 T cell receptor beta chains reported below all come from one sample, sequenced in a study of beta chain features in type 1 diabetes. Overall study results and limits: Type 1 diabetes patients had moderately but significantly shorter TCRB CDR3s in all four CD4+ subsets.

The antigens for these receptors are not known. Expressed TCRB transcripts were sequenced because the isolated RNA had all been reverse transcribed beforehand. The assay was immunoSEQ multiplex PCR, and TCRdb's table has in-frame clones only and misses some. The sample records some 350,000 clones, around a tenth being singletons. The material sequenced was central memory CD4+ T cells from blood. The receptors stem from a young man with type 1 diabetes.

This clone was seen a handful of times. The V call is TRBV7-2, the J call TRBJ1-2; 11 bases fit TRBD1. The CDR3 is 14 residues long. From germline, CDR1 is SGHTA and CDR2 FQGNSA. The ends lost 5 bases at V and 6 bases at J; junction bases unmatched: 5. The chain's CDR3 is CASSMDRGLDGYTF. In DNA, the CDR3 is TGTGCCAGCAGCATGGACAGGGGGCTGGATGGCTACACCTTC.

J is TRBJ2-1 and V is TRBV19, with D unclear. From germline, CDR1 is LNHDA and CDR2 SQIVND (reference sequence). Trimming pared 3 bases from V and 6 bases from J, leaving 12 bases between. CDR3 size: 14 residues. CDR3: CASSIFYGRNEQFF. CDR3 nucleotides: TGTGCCAGTAGTATTTTCTACGGACGCAATGAGCAGTTCTTC.

The gene calls are TRBV11-1 and TRBJ2-5, with D tentatively TRBD1 (5 bases). The length of the CDR3 is 16 residues. The ends were cut back, 4 bases at V and 5 bases at J, with 20 bases in the middle. Germline V gene lookup returns CDR1 SGHAT and CDR2 FQDESV (reference sequence). CDR3 loop: CASSSSSSGLSETQYF. In DNA form, the CDR3 reads TGTGCCAGCAGCTCCTCCTCTTCAGGGCTGAGCGAGACCCAGTACTTC.

The rearrangement joins TRBV15 to TRBJ2-5; D remains ambiguous. Trimming shortened V by 0 bases and J by 5 bases, and 13 bases separated the two germline ends. CDR1 is LNHNV and CDR2 is YYDKDF in the germline V gene (reference sequence). The CDR3 loop spans 15 amino acids. The CDR3, as DNA: TGTGCCACCAGCAGAGATCAAGTGCCGACGGAGACCCAGTACTTC. Residues: CATSRDQVPTETQYF.

The chain combines TRBV4-2 with TRBJ2-7; 7 bases agree with TRBD2. V shed 0 bases, J shed 1 base, and the junction held 12 bases outside the gene matches. CDR3 length: 18 residues. Germline values: CDR1 LGHNA, CDR2 YNFKEQ. The DNA of the CDR3 is TGTGCCAGCAGCCAAGACCCCCTCCCCAGCGGGGAGTCCTACGAGCAGTACTTC. This sequence encodes CASSQDPLPSGESYEQYF.

This clone came up a few times. V and J are TRBV6-1 and TRBJ1-1; perhaps TRBD1 as D (5 bases). Germline CDR1 reads MNHNS; CDR2 reads SASEGT. Trimming cost V 3 bases and J 4 bases, with 12 bases left between them. This CDR3 spans 14 amino acids. Here the CDR3 reads CASSEVVGGTEAFF. For the CDR3, the DNA is TGTGCCAGCAGTGAGGTTGTGGGGGGCACTGAAGCTTTCTTT.

CDR3 nucleotides: TGTGCCAGCTATGGACAGGGGGCCGGGGAGCTGTTTTTT. Protein product: CASYGQGAGELFF. This chain connects TRBV11-2 to TRBJ2-2; 10 bases align to TRBD1. This CDR3 spans 13 amino acids. Germline V lookup: CDR1 SGHAT, CDR2 FQNNGV. Trimming removed 8 bases from V and 6 bases from J; junction bases left unmatched: 3.

This clone turned up a few times. The chain joins TRBV5-4 to TRBJ2-3; 9 positions match TRBD2. V lost 3 bases, J lost 2 bases, and 4 bases stayed unmatched. Germline values: CDR1 SGHNT, CDR2 YYREEE (reference sequence). There are 15 residues in the CDR3. The CDR3 DNA reads as TGTGCCAGCAGCTCTGGACTAGCGAACACAGATACGCAGTATTTT. It codes for CASSSGLANTDTQYF.

This clone turned up a few times. V gene TRBV28 combines with J gene TRBJ1-2; D may be TRBD1 (5 bases). Germline CDR1 and CDR2: MDHEN and SYDVKM. CDR3 size: 14 residues. The V and J ends lost 5 bases and 3 bases respectively, with 13 bases between them. The CDR3 protein is CASSAPGQDYGYTF. DNA for the CDR3: TGTGCCAGCAGTGCACCCGGACAAGACTATGGCTACACCTTC.

This clone was observed a handful of times. The chain carries TRBV6-6 and TRBJ2-7; tentative D call: TRBD1 (7 bases). This CDR3 spans 13 amino acids. V gave up 6 bases and J gave up 0 bases, with 9 bases separating them. The germline V gene encodes CDR1 MNHNY and CDR2 SVGAGI (reference sequence). The DNA for the CDR3 is TGTGCCAGCAGGCGGGACAGCTCCTACGAGCAGTACTTC. Amino acid sequence: CASRRDSSYEQYF.

J is TRBJ2-3 and V is TRBV7-2; possible D gene TRBD2, 5 bases. Germline assignment: CDR1 SGHTA and CDR2 FQGNSA. The germline V and J ends were trimmed by 3 bases and 2 bases, with 12 bases remaining between them. CDR3 length equals 15 residues. CDR3 loop: CASSLDLSHTDTQYF. The CDR3 coding sequence is TGTGCCAGCAGCTTGGACTTAAGCCACACAGATACGCAGTATTTT.

This clone was counted between two and nine times. The chain couples TRBV7-2 to TRBJ2-1; D may be TRBD2 (6 bases). Germline-derived CDR1 and CDR2 are SGHTA and FQGNSA. The CDR3 has 13 amino acids. V lost 6 bases and J 6 bases, leaving 12 bases between the germline ends. CDR3 in amino acids: CASRSSGLNEQFF. For the CDR3, the DNA is TGTGCCAGCAGGTCCTCGGGACTCAATGAGCAGTTCTTC.

The chain links TRBV7-9 to TRBJ1-1; TRBD1 agrees at 7 bases. The length of the CDR3 is 14 residues. After removal of 2 bases from V and 4 bases from J, the junction contained 4 bases not matched to a gene. The germline gives CDR1 SEHNR, CDR2 FQNEAQ (reference sequence). CDR3 in DNA: TGTGCCAGCAGCTTATACTACAGGGGCACTGAAGCTTTCTTT. Its protein product is CASSLYYRGTEAFF. Full variable domain (remainder filled in from reference TRBV7-9 and TRBJ1-1): DTGVSQNPRHKITKRGQNVTFRCDPISEHNRLYWYRQTLGQGPEFLTYFQNEAQLEKSRLLSDRFSAERPKGSFSTLEIQRTEQGDSAMYLCASSLYYRGTEAFFGQGTRLTVV.

CDR3 nucleotide sequence: TGTGCCAGCAGCCAGTATTGGGATCAGCCCCAGCATTTT. Protein sequence: CASSQYWDQPQHF. J is TRBJ1-5 and V is TRBV14; unclear D gene. The CDR3 runs 13 residues. V lost 3 bases and J 5 bases, leaving 8 bases between the germline ends. Germline values: CDR1 SGHDN, CDR2 FVKESK.

The V gene is TRBV4-3, the J gene TRBJ2-5; D is unresolved. The CDR3 contains 14 residues. V lost 2 bases and J lost 5, with 12 bases in between. The germline V gene encodes CDR1 LGHNA and CDR2 YSLEER. The CDR3 spells CASSQTAGKETQYF. The CDR3 nucleotides read TGCGCCAGCAGCCAAACCGCCGGAAAGGAGACCCAGTACTTC.

In its sample, this clone was seen a few times. The chain couples TRBV2 to TRBJ2-2; TRBD2 matches 8 bases. Germline values: CDR1 SNHLY, CDR2 FYNNEI. The V gene end was trimmed by 4 bases and the J gene end by 7 bases; junction bases not matched to a gene: 11. This CDR3 comprises 16 residues. The CDR3 reads CASSAVAGTYDGELFF. The DNA of the CDR3 is TGTGCCAGCAGTGCTGTAGCGGGGACCTACGACGGGGAGCTGTTTTTT.

V is TRBV5-6 and J is TRBJ1-5; no clear D. This CDR3 is 15 amino acids long. Between the trimmed V and J ends, which lost 2 bases and 3 bases, there was a span of 12 bases. CDR1 and CDR2 (germline): SGHDT, YYEEEE. CDR3 sequence: CASSFRWAANQPQHF. The CDR3 DNA reads as TGTGCCAGCAGCTTTAGGTGGGCAGCCAATCAGCCCCAGCATTTT.

Many counts were recorded for this clone. The gene calls are TRBV29-1 and TRBJ2-6, with D maybe TRBD1 (6 bases). V lost 6 bases, J lost 0 bases, and 9 bases lay in between. The CDR3 runs 14 residues. The germline V gene encodes CDR1 SQVTM and CDR2 ANQGSEA. This CDR3 is CSVGQSSGANVLTF. The CDR3 DNA reads TGCAGCGTGGGACAAAGCTCTGGGGCCAACGTCCTGACTTTC.

This sequence joins TRBV6-5 and TRBJ1-1, with unresolved D. Germline CDR1 is MNHEY and CDR2 is SVGAGI. The CDR3 runs 13 residues. Trimming left V 7 bases short and J 4 bases short, with 13 bases between. CDR3 sequence (DNA): TGTGCCAGCACCGTCCCGGGAGGCACTGAAGCTTTCTTT. This codes for CASTVPGGTEAFF.

The chain employs TRBV4-2 and TRBJ1-1; no firm D call. The length of the CDR3 is 16 residues. Per the germline V gene, CDR1 is LGHNA and CDR2 is YNFKEQ. V was clipped by 5 bases and J by 1 base, with 17 bases between them. This chain's CDR3 is CASSLGSTAGNTEAFF. In DNA form, the CDR3 reads TGTGCCAGCAGCTTAGGTAGCACAGCGGGGAACACTGAAGCTTTCTTT.

This clone was counted once. The V and J genes are TRBV27 and TRBJ2-3; D possibly corresponds to TRBD2 (7 bases). This CDR3 contains 16 residues. V gave up 5 bases and J gave up 1 base, with 16 bases separating them. Germline values: CDR1 MNHEY, CDR2 SMNVEV (reference sequence). The CDR3 reads CASSGLGGGRTDTQYF. The CDR3 bases are TGTGCCAGCAGTGGCCTAGGGGGGGGGCGCACAGATACGCAGTATTTT.

A word on this clone: Other DNA sequences from this sample encode an identical CDR3 as well. The rearrangement uses TRBV20-1 and TRBJ2-7; D is unclear. CDR3 length: 10 amino acids. The germline V gene has CDR1 DFQATT and CDR2 SNEGSKA (reference sequence). Trimming removed 6 bases from V and 4 bases from J, with 7 bases in between. The DNA for the CDR3 is TGCAGTGCAGGGCGGTACGAGCAGTACTTC. Residues: CSAGRYEQYF.

In this sample, this clone turned up many times. The chain recombines TRBV5-1 with TRBJ2-1, with TRBD2 matching 10 bases. This CDR3 region has 14 residues. From germline, CDR1 is SGHRS and CDR2 YFSETQ. Trimming took 5 bases from V and 4 from J; bases not matched to a gene: 3. For the CDR3, the DNA is TGCGCCAGCAGGACGACTAGCGGGTACAATGAGCAGTTCTTC. This sequence encodes CASRTTSGYNEQFF. Combining the CDR3 with reference TRBV5-1 and TRBJ2-1 gives the whole variable domain KAGVTQTPRYLIKTRGQQVTLSCSPISGHRSVSWYQQTPGQGLQFLFEYFSETQRNKGNFPGRFSGRQFSNSRSEMNVSTLELGDSALYLCASRTTSGYNEQFFGPGTRLTVL.

This chain uses TRBV28 with TRBJ1-2, with no clear D. Trimming pared 7 bases from V and 2 bases from J, leaving 5 bases between. Germline values: CDR1 MDHEN, CDR2 SYDVKM. The CDR3 totals 11 residues. The CDR3 nucleotides read TGTGCCAGCAACGGGAACTATGGCTACACCTTC. It encodes CASNGNYGYTF.